Sequencing of this T cell receptor (beta chain) was carried out in a study of blood T cell repertoires in COVID-19. The overall study: The United States, Italy and Spain supplied acute and convalescent COVID-19 samples. Nucleic acid was either cDNA or gDNA, and it came from T cells, B-cell-depleted T cells, or PBMCs.

Seattle cases were enrolled at active infection and followed longitudinally. This CDR3 region has 12 residues. V was trimmed by 8 bases and J by 4 bases, leaving 10 bases between them. Germline V CDR1 and CDR2: KGHSH, LQKENI. Original analysis: Reference gene primers were amplified, and this amplification served to estimate nucleated cell counts. Libraries were prepared by immunoSEQ multiplex PCR; TCRdb keeps only in-frame clonotypes and omits some of them. Clonal size and the V and J genes are those of that table, whereas D and trimming came from the DNA. The repertoire holds around 220,000 clones, with 84% as singletons.

Input material: peripheral blood. V and J are TRBV18 and TRBJ2-3; the D gene is possibly TRBD1 (6 bases). This TCR was sampled from a woman of 80 years or more with COVID-19, enrolled during active disease. The CDR3 is CASQTGSDTQYF. The CDR3 DNA sequence: TGTGCCAGCCAAACAGGGTCAGATACGCAGTATTTT.